The entry below describes one TCR beta chain. The antigen is unknown. The sample belongs to a study of CD8 T cells in Susac syndrome. Study in general: Active disease was present in six of the sequenced Susac syndrome patients, whereas roughly 8 of them were in remission. Study-wide points: Susac syndrome CD4+ T cell repertoires showed no clonal expansion.

Trimming pared 1 base from V and 0 bases from J, leaving 11 bases between. The germline gives CDR1 SGHDT, CDR2 YYEEEE. CDR3 length: 15 residues. Sequencing of TCR beta was performed on blood CD8+ and CD4+ T cells. Random hexamers served to reverse transcribe about 0.5 to 1 ug RNA. TCRdb re-derived calls from the immunoSEQ multiplex PCR reads in MiXCR, one entry per CDR3 protein. The sample lists hundreds of thousands of distinct CDR3 sequences, almost 97% occurring once. The specimen was CD4+ T cells from PBMCs. The chain employs TRBV5-6 and TRBJ2-7; the D is unclear. The TCR comes from a human donor with Susac syndrome. The CDR3 bases are TGTGCCAGCAGCTTGTTGTCCGGTAACTCCTACGAGCAGTACTTC. Protein product: CASSLLSGNSYEQYF.